The 3 T cell receptor beta chains reported below all come from one sample, sequenced in a study of T cell changes during pregnancy in multiple sclerosis (dated by TCRdb to about 2019). Library method: the immunoSEQ multiplex PCR assay. Not all clones reach the TCRdb copy of this immuneACCESS table, which keeps in-frame sequences only. Checked studies attribute under half of the gap to unresolved V genes and leave the rest unexplained. The sample table records tens of thousands of clones; roughly 92% of these occur just once. Clones ranked in the top ten supply approximately 1.4% of the sample. Material: peripheral blood, obtained in the second trimester of pregnancy. The origin of the receptors is a female donor with multiple sclerosis, enrolled in a pregnancy study.

V is TRBV19 and J is TRBJ2-4; D is unclear. Germline lookup yields CDR1 LNHDA and CDR2 SQIVND (reference sequence). The V end was cut by 3 bases, the J end by 5 bases, with 8 bases between. The CDR3 runs 13 residues. The CDR3 DNA reads as TGTGCCAGTAGTATGAAACCAGAAAACATTCAGTACTTC. Its protein product is CASSMKPENIQYF.

This sequence joins TRBV28 and TRBJ2-2, with D perhaps matching TRBD1 (6 bases). In germline, CDR1 is MDHEN, CDR2 SYDVKM. The CDR3 runs to 19 residues. The V gene lost 7 bases and the J gene lost 2 bases, with 26 bases spanning the gap. This CDR3 is CASKMAGYSWGLNTGELFF. The CDR3 coding sequence is TGTGCCAGCAAGATGGCTGGATATAGTTGGGGGCTTAACACCGGGGAGCTGTTTTTT.

The chain has TRBV28 and TRBJ2-1, with a possible D match to TRBD1 (5 bases). This CDR3 contains 15 residues. From germline, CDR1 is MDHEN and CDR2 SYDVKM. Trimming took off 4 bases at V and 11 bases at J, with 21 bases between the two ends. CDR3 region: CASSSLKTGYAKQFF. DNA of the CDR3: TGTGCCAGCAGTTCGTTGAAAACAGGCTATGCCAAGCAGTTCTTC.